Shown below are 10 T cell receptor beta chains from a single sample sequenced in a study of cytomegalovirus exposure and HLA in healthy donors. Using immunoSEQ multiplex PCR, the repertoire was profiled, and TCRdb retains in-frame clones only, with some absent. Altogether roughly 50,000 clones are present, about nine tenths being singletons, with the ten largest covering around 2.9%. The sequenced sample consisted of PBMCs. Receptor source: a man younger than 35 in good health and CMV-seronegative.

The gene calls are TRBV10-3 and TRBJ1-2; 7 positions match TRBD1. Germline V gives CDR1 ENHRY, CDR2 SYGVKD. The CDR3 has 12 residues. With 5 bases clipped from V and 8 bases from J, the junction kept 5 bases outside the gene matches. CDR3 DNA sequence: TGTGCCATCAGTCCAGGGGGAGGCGGCTACACCTTC. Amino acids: CAISPGGGGYTF.

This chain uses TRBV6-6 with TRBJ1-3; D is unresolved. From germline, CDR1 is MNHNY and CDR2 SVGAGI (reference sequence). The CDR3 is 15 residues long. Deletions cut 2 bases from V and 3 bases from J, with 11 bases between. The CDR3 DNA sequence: TGTGCCAGCAGTTACCGACCCGGAGGTGGAAACACCATATATTTT. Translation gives CASSYRPGGGNTIYF.

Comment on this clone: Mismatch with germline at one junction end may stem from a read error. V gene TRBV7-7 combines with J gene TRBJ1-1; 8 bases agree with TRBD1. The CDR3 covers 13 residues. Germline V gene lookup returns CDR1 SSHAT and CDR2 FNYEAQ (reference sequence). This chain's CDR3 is CASSLDRDAEAFF. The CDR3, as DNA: TGTGCTAGCAGCCTGGACAGGGACGCTGAAGCTTTCTTT.

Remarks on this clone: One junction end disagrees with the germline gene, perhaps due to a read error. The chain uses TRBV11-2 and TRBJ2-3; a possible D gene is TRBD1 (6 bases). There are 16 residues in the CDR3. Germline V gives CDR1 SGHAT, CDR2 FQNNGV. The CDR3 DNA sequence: TGTGCCAGCAGCCTAGAATCGGGACACTTCACAGATACGCAGTATTTT. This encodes CASSLESGHFTDTQYF.

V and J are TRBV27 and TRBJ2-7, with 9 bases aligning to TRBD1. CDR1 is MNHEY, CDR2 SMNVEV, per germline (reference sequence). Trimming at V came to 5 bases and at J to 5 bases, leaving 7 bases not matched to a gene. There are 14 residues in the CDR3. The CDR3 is CASSPLTGGDEQYF. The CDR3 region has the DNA TGTGCCAGCAGTCCGCTGACAGGGGGGGACGAGCAGTACTTC.

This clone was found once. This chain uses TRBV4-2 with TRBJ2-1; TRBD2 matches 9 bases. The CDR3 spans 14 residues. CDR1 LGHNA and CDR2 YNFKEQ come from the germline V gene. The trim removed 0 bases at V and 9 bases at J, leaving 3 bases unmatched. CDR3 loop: CASSQEGLAGEQFF. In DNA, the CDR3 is TGTGCCAGCAGCCAAGAGGGACTAGCCGGTGAGCAGTTCTTC.

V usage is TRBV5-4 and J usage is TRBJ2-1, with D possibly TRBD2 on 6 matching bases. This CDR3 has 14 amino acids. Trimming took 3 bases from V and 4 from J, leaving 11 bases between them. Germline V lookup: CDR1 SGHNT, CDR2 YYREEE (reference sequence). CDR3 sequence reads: CASSSGGIYNEQFF. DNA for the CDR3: TGTGCCAGCAGCTCTGGCGGGATTTACAATGAGCAGTTCTTC.

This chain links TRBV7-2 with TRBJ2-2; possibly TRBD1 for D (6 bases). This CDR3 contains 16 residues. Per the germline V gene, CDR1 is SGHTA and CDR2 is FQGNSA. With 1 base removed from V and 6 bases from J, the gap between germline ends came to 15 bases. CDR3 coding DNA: TGTGCCAGCAGCTTAGTTGGGGGCGCCTTCCCCGGGGAGCTGTTTTTT. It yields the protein CASSLVGGAFPGELFF.

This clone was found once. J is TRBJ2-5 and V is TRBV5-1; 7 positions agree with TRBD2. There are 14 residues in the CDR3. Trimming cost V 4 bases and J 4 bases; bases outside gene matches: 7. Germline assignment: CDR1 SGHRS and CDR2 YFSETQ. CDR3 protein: CASSALPSGETQYF. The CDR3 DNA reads TGCGCCAGCAGCGCCCTCCCTAGCGGAGAGACCCAGTACTTC.

The CDR3 region has the DNA TGTGCCAGCAGCTTAGACAGGGCGGGTGAGCAGTTCTTC. This codes for CASSLDRAGEQFF. The rearrangement links TRBV7-2 to TRBJ2-1; TRBD1 is a possible D gene (6 bases). The CDR3 has 13 residues. V was cut by 1 base and J by 9 bases, with 10 bases left in between. Germline loops: CDR1 SGHTA, CDR2 FQGNSA.